The rows below give T cell receptor beta chains drawn from one sample of a study of neoadjuvant nivolumab and ipilimumab in lung cancer. Clones were read by immunoSEQ multiplex PCR, and TCRdb kept only the in-frame ones, dropping some. The sample lists 15,000 to 20,000 clones, 75% to 85% occurring once. Sequenced here: tumor tissue, sampled after neoadjuvant nivolumab, alone or with ipilimumab, at or shortly before surgery. These receptor sequences come from an adult with non-small cell lung cancer. Each CDR3 is given with its conserved first and last residue. A D gene is named only where the DNA matches it firmly. Clone size is shown for a subset of rows, as once, few, many or a class of expanded clone.

>TRBJ2-1|NA|NA|TRBV5-8
TGTGCCAGCAGCTATACGAGCGTTAATGAGCAGTTCTTC
CASSYTSVNEQFF
>TRBJ1-1|NA|NA|TRBV30
TGTGCCTGGAGTGTTAGAACACAGCTGAACACTGAAGCTTTCTTT
CAWSVRTQLNTEAFF
>TRBJ1-2|NA|NA|TRBV7-2
TGTGCCAGCAGCTTCCGCCCTGGGGGGTATGGCTACACCTTC
CASSFRPGGYGYTF
>TRBJ2-4|NA|NA|TRBV28
TGTGCCAGCATGGAGAGGAGGGACATTCAGTACTTC
CASMERRDIQYF
>TRBJ2-3|once|TRBD2|TRBV6-1
TGTGCCAGCAGTGGACGAGCGGGAATCGGCGCAGATACGCAGTATTTT
CASSGRAGIGADTQYF
>TRBJ2-7|NA|NA|TRBV7-9
TGTGCCAGCAGCTTAGCAATGGGGCGGGATGCCTACGAGCAGTACTTC
CASSLAMGRDAYEQYF
>TRBJ2-7|NA|TRBD1|TRBV11-1
TGTGCCAGCAGCTTCGGGGACAGGGAATCCAAGCAGTACTTC
CASSFGDRESKQYF
>TRBJ1-1|NA|TRBD1|TRBV7-2
TGTGCCAGCAGCCTGGACAGGGACACTGAAGCTTTCTTT
CASSLDRDTEAFF
>TRBJ2-3|NA|NA|TRBV7-9
TGTGCCAGCAGCTTACATAGACAGAGCACAGATACGCAGTATTTT
CASSLHRQSTDTQYF
>TRBJ2-3|NA|TRBD2|TRBV7-9
TGTGCCAGCAGCTCAAGGACTAGCGGTATGAGCACAGATACGCAGTATTTT
CASSSRTSGMSTDTQYF
>TRBJ1-3|NA|NA|TRBV5-6
TGTGCCAGCAGCTTTACTGGAAACACCATATATTTT
CASSFTGNTIYF
>TRBJ2-7|NA|TRBD1|TRBV28
TGTGCCAGCAGTCCGGGACAGGCAACCTACGAGCAGTACTTC
CASSPGQATYEQYF
>TRBJ1-4|once|NA|TRBV4-2
TGTGCCAGCAGCCTTAAGGGCGCGGACAGCTTAAATGAAAAACTGTTTTTT
CASSLKGADSLNEKLFF
>TRBJ1-1|NA|NA|TRBV15
TGTGCCACCAGCAGAGGGTCAGTGGATAATCTGTGTGAAGCTTTCTTT
CATSRGSVDNLCEAFF
>TRBJ1-2|NA|TRBD1|TRBV19
TGTGCCAGTGCCGGGACAGAGCGAAGATGGGGATATGGCTACACCTTC
CASAGTERRWGYGYTF
>TRBJ2-3|once|NA|TRBV15
TGTGCCACCAGCAGAGGCCCTAGTACAGATACGCAGTATTTT
CATSRGPSTDTQYF
>TRBJ2-2|NA|NA|TRBV6-1
TGTGCCAGCAGCAGGGACCGCTCGAACACCGGGGAGCTGTTTTTT
CASSRDRSNTGELFF
>TRBJ2-1|NA|NA|TRBV19
TGTGCCAGTAGCGGCCGCTCCTACAATGAGCAGTTCTTC
CASSGRSYNEQFF
>TRBJ2-1|few|NA|TRBV7-9
TGTGCCAGCAGCCTGTGGACAGGAATGAGCGGGAGCGGGTACAATGAGCAGTTCTTC
CASSLWTGMSGSGYNEQFF
>TRBJ1-2|NA|NA|TRBV18
TGTGCCAGCTCAGCATTGGCTTCTAACTATGGCTACACCTTC
CASSALASNYGYTF
>TRBJ2-7|few|NA|TRBV11-2
TGTGCCAGCAGCTTAGATAAAGGGGGGAGGTACGAGCAGTACTTC
CASSLDKGGRYEQYF
>TRBJ1-4|NA|NA|TRBV7-9
TGTGCCAGCAGCTTAGGGGCAGGGAATGAAAAACTGTTTTTT
CASSLGAGNEKLFF
>TRBJ2-3|few|NA|TRBV6-5
TGTGCCACCCGGGGGGCAGGGGACACAGATACGCAGTATTTT
CATRGAGDTDTQYF
>TRBJ1-2|NA|NA|TRBV7-3
TGTGCCAGCAGGGCAATCAAGGGAGGAAGGGTTGGCTACACCTTC
CASRAIKGGRVGYTF
>TRBJ2-2|NA|NA|TRBV5-1
TGCGCCAGCAGCTATGAGGGTTCCGGGGAGCTGTTTTTT
CASSYEGSGELFF
>TRBJ1-4|NA|TRBD1|TRBV7-2
TGTGCCAGCAGCTTAGGAGGGACAGGGAGTGGAAAACTGTTTTTT
CASSLGGTGSGKLFF
>TRBJ2-7|once|TRBD1|TRBV7-8
TGTGCCAGCAGCTTAGGCAGGGGGCGCAACGAGCAGTACTTC
CASSLGRGRNEQYF
>TRBJ2-7|NA|NA|TRBV29-1
TGCAGCGTTGATGTGGTGAGCGGAGTCTCCTACGAGCAGTACTTC
CSVDVVSGVSYEQYF
>TRBJ2-2|few|TRBD2|TRBV2
TGTGCCAGCAGTGACCCGGGACTAGCGGGATCGAACACCGGGGAGCTGTTTTTT
CASSDPGLAGSNTGELFF
>TRBJ1-2|NA|NA|TRBV29-1
TGCAGCGTTGGTTCCGGGAGCTATGGCTACACCTTC
CSVGSGSYGYTF
>TRBJ1-1|once|NA|TRBV5-1
TGCGCCAGCAGCTTGGATGGAGGCAGGATGAACACTGAAGCTTTCTTT
CASSLDGGRMNTEAFF
>TRBJ2-2|few|NA|TRBV5-1
TGCGCCAGTCGTGTAGCGGTTAACACCGGGGAGCTGTTTTTT
CASRVAVNTGELFF
>TRBJ2-2|NA|NA|TRBV6-1
TGTGCCACCGGACTAGGGGGTTGGACCGGGGAGCTGTTTTTT
CATGLGGWTGELFF